A single sample is the source of the 27 T cell receptor beta chains below, sequenced in a study of CD8 T cell repertoires and HIV-1 epitope variants (dated by TCRdb to about 2020). The library was generated by the immunoSEQ multiplex PCR assay. TCRdb carries this immuneACCESS record with in-frame sequences only. Its versions omit some clonotypes, under half of them owing to an unresolved V gene in the studies checked, with the rest unexplained. Present in this sample are 4,500 to 6,000 clones, about 67% of which were seen just once. The biggest ten clones account for 40% to 45% of the sample. Their antigens are not known. The sample taken for sequencing was cultured CD8+ T cells derived from PBMCs. These receptors all come from a male donor with HIV.

This clone was picked up a small number of times. In the same sample, other DNA sequences code for this CDR3. V gene TRBV19 combines with J gene TRBJ2-1; 11 bases align to TRBD2. Trimming at V came to 3 bases and at J to 4 bases, leaving 2 bases not matched to a gene. There are 15 residues in the CDR3. Germline V lookup: CDR1 LNHDA, CDR2 SQIVND (reference sequence). The CDR3 spells CASSIGTSGYNEQFF. In DNA form, the CDR3 reads TGTGCCAGTAGTATCGGGACTAGCGGTTACAATGAGCAGTTCTTC.

This clone was seen just once. The CDR3 is CASSLGLAGGGEYEQYF. The CDR3 DNA sequence: TGCGCCAGCAGCCTGGGACTAGCGGGAGGGGGTGAGTACGAGCAGTACTTC. This chain links TRBV5-1 with TRBJ2-7; 16 bases match TRBD2. Germline CDR1 reads SGHRS; CDR2 reads YFSETQ. This CDR3 contains 17 residues. Trimming at V came to 4 bases and at J to 4 bases, leaving 8 bases not matched to a gene.

Note on this clone: One base away lies a much larger clone, so this may be a sequencing read error. J is TRBJ1-1 and V is TRBV11-3; 7 bases are a match to TRBD1. The CDR3 runs 14 residues. Germline loops: CDR1 SGHNT, CDR2 YENEEA. J lost 7 bases, V lost 5 bases, and 10 bases had no gene match. This chain's CDR3 is CASSVSGGSYEAFF. CDR3 in DNA: TGTGCCAGCAGCGTATCAGGGGGTAGCTATGAAGCTTTCTTT.

The chain is built from TRBV27 and TRBJ2-4; no clear D gene. CDR1 is MNHEY, CDR2 SMNVEV, per germline (reference sequence). Deletions cut 6 bases from V and 3 bases from J, with 15 bases between. The CDR3 consists of 15 residues. In DNA form, the CDR3 reads TGTGCCAGCAGCTCCTATCGGATAGACAAAAACATTCAGTACTTC. Residues: CASSSYRIDKNIQYF.

The chain uses TRBV30 and TRBJ2-5; TRBD2 aligns across 14 bases. J gave up 4 bases and V 3 bases, and 7 bases lay outside the gene matches. The CDR3 contains 16 residues. The germline V gene encodes CDR1 GTSNPN and CDR2 SVGIG (reference sequence). The CDR3 DNA is TGTGCCTGGAGCCCCGGACTAGCGGGGGGCCCAGAGACCCAGTACTTC. It codes for CAWSPGLAGGPETQYF.

The chain uses TRBV10-3 and TRBJ2-1; TRBD2 matches 8 bases. This CDR3 has 17 amino acids. The germline gives CDR1 ENHRY, CDR2 SYGVKD. V trimming: 0 bases; J trimming: 0 bases; junction bases outside the gene matches: 4. CDR3 amino acids: CAISESTAGGSYNEQFF. CDR3 nucleotides: TGTGCCATCAGTGAGTCGACGGCGGGGGGCTCCTACAATGAGCAGTTCTTC.

The chain uses TRBV4-3 and TRBJ1-1; D unresolved. Deletions cut 1 base from V and 4 bases from J, with 7 bases between. CDR3 length: 13 residues. Germline V gives CDR1 LGHNA, CDR2 YSLEER. The CDR3: CASSQVFGTEAFF. The CDR3 DNA sequence: TGCGCCAGCAGCCAAGTATTCGGCACTGAAGCTTTCTTT.

The gene calls are TRBV5-6 and TRBJ2-7; D ambiguous. CDR3 length equals 13 residues. V lost 2 bases, J lost 3 bases, and 9 bases lay in between. The V gene's germline CDR1 is SGHDT and CDR2 YYEEEE. CDR3 region: CASSFGPDYEQYF. The CDR3, as DNA: TGTGCCAGCAGCTTTGGGCCTGACTACGAGCAGTACTTC.

The rearrangement joins TRBV2 to TRBJ2-7; no reliable D call. Germline V gene sequence: CDR1 SNHLY, CDR2 FYNNEI. This CDR3 contains 12 residues. V was cut by 2 bases and J by 7 bases, with 9 bases left in between. CDR3 sequence (DNA): TGTGCCAGCAGTGAAAGCGTTAGGGAGCAGTACTTC. Translating gives CASSESVREQYF.

The chain joins TRBV4-2 to TRBJ2-1, with D tentatively TRBD2 (6 bases). This CDR3 comprises 15 residues. Looked up from germline, CDR1 is LGHNA and CDR2 is YNFKEQ. Trimming shortened V by 1 base and J by 7 bases, and 14 bases separated the two germline ends. CDR3 in amino acids: CASSQGAGMKNEQFF. In DNA, the CDR3 is TGTGCCAGCAGCCAAGGGGCGGGAATGAAAAATGAGCAGTTCTTC.

The chain employs TRBV5-1 and TRBJ2-7; 11 nucleotides match TRBD1. The CDR3 is 16 amino acids. Unmatched junction bases numbered 8, after V lost 0 bases and J lost 6 bases. Germline assignment: CDR1 SGHRS and CDR2 YFSETQ. The CDR3 protein is CASSLDGDRGLGEQYF. CDR3 DNA sequence: TGCGCCAGCAGCTTGGATGGGGACAGGGGGTTGGGCGAGCAGTACTTC.

The chain joins TRBV2 to TRBJ2-1; 9 nucleotides agree with TRBD1. The CDR3 runs to 15 residues. Germline-derived CDR1 and CDR2 are SNHLY and FYNNEI. V was pared by 0 bases and J by 9 bases, with 6 bases of the junction left unmatched. The CDR3 sequence: CASSEANRGPGEQFF. The CDR3 DNA reads TGTGCCAGCAGTGAAGCTAACAGGGGGCCGGGTGAGCAGTTCTTC.

This clone was detected a few times. The chain combines TRBV28 with TRBJ2-7; D is unclear. CDR3 size: 13 residues. The germline V and J ends were trimmed by 2 bases and 4 bases, with 9 bases remaining between them. Germline V CDR1 and CDR2: MDHEN, SYDVKM. This CDR3 is CASSLLPRYEQYF. The CDR3 DNA reads as TGTGCCAGCAGTTTACTGCCCAGGTACGAGCAGTACTTC.

The chain uses TRBV7-9 and TRBJ1-3; TRBD1 matches at 7 bases. Trimming removed 11 bases from V and 4 bases from J; junction bases left unmatched: 5. The CDR3 has 12 residues. CDR1 and CDR2 from the germline V gene are SEHNR and FQNEAQ (reference sequence). The CDR3 region has the DNA TGTGCCGCGGAGGACAGGGGAAACACCATATATTTT. Translated, it gives CAAEDRGNTIYF.

This clone turned up a few times. The V and J genes are TRBV30 and TRBJ1-5; no reliable D call. The V gene lost 0 bases and the J gene lost 6 bases, with 9 bases spanning the gap. The CDR3 covers 13 residues. Germline-derived CDR1 and CDR2 are GTSNPN and SVGIG (reference sequence). In DNA form, the CDR3 reads TGTGCCTGGAGTGTACGTGGTCTTCAGCCCCAGCATTTT. The encoded protein is CAWSVRGLQPQHF.

V gene TRBV4-3 combines with J gene TRBJ2-7; 8 nucleotides align to TRBD2. This CDR3 has 14 residues. Germline V gives CDR1 LGHNA, CDR2 YSLEER. The junction had 2 bases not matched to a gene; V was cut back by 1 base and J by 3 bases. CDR3 nucleotides: TGCGCCAGCAGCCAAGCAGCGGGGGTCTACGAGCAGTACTTC. Its translation is CASSQAAGVYEQYF.

This chain links TRBV18 with TRBJ2-5; 9 bases line up with TRBD1. The CDR3 runs to 14 residues. Germline V gene data show CDR1 as KGHSH and CDR2 as LQKENI. The V gene end was trimmed by 4 bases and the J gene end by 5 bases; junction bases not matched to a gene: 5. Here the CDR3 reads CASSLQGALETQYF. CDR3 coding DNA: TGTGCCAGCTCACTACAGGGGGCCCTGGAGACCCAGTACTTC.

This chain links TRBV11-3 with TRBJ2-1; maybe TRBD2 (5 bases). The V end lost 1 base, the J end lost 8 bases, and 15 bases lay between the germline ends. CDR3 length: 15 residues. CDR1 and CDR2 from the germline V gene are SGHNT and YENEEA. The CDR3 region is CASSLGGSYLDEQFF. The CDR3 region has the DNA TGTGCCAGCAGCTTAGGAGGGAGCTACCTCGATGAGCAGTTCTTC.

The J gene is TRBJ2-7, the V gene TRBV29-1; D gene uncertain. CDR3 length: 10 amino acids. V was trimmed by 4 bases and J by 3 bases, leaving 4 bases between them. Germline V gene data show CDR1 as SQVTM and CDR2 as ANQGSEA. The CDR3 DNA follows: TGCAGCGTTGGGGACTACGAGCAGTACTTC. This encodes CSVGDYEQYF.

Here the CDR3 reads CASSYTVGTDTQYF. CDR3 DNA sequence: TGCGCCAGCAGCTATACAGTGGGTACAGATACGCAGTATTTT. The chain employs TRBV5-1 and TRBJ2-3; D gene ambiguous. CDR3 length equals 14 residues. CDR1 and CDR2 (germline): SGHRS, YFSETQ. Trimming stripped 3 bases from V and 3 bases from J, with 11 bases between.

This clone was found once. The chain recombines TRBV6-1 with TRBJ2-2; D might be TRBD1 (5 bases). The CDR3 runs to 14 residues. Germline CDR1 is MNHNS and CDR2 is SASEGT. Trimming removed 7 bases from V and 1 base from J, with 10 bases in between. In DNA, the CDR3 is TGTGCCAGCAAAGACAGATTGAACACCGGGGAGCTGTTTTTT. Residues: CASKDRLNTGELFF.

The chain combines TRBV7-3 with TRBJ1-1; TRBD1 matches 8 bases. The V and J ends lost 5 bases and 4 bases, in that order; junction bases with no gene match: 15. The CDR3 has 17 residues. The germline V gene has CDR1 SGHTA and CDR2 FQGTGA. The CDR3 bases are TGTGCCAGCAGCCCGCAGACCGGGACAGGCTTCTCCACTGAAGCTTTCTTT. This gives the protein CASSPQTGTGFSTEAFF.

The chain is built from TRBV6-5 and TRBJ2-2; D remains ambiguous. CDR1 and CDR2 from the germline V gene are MNHEY and SVGAGI. The CDR3 has 13 residues. V shed 1 base and J shed 5 bases, with 5 bases lying between them. CDR3 DNA: TGTGCCAGCAGTTACTACAGTACCGGGGAGCTGTTTTTT. Translating gives CASSYYSTGELFF.

The V call is TRBV15, the J call TRBJ1-1, with D hard to call. Germline values: CDR1 LNHNV, CDR2 YYDKDF (reference sequence). The CDR3 runs 14 residues. V was pared by 4 bases and J by 0 bases, with 9 bases between. CDR3 loop: CATSIDFLNTEAFF. In DNA form, the CDR3 reads TGTGCCACCAGCATAGATTTCCTGAACACTGAAGCTTTCTTT.

V is TRBV21-1 and J is TRBJ1-5; TRBD1 reflects the table's D call only, with no check against the DNA. TRBV21-1 is given as a pseudogene. The CDR3 is 14 residues long. The CDR3 region is CASIPGQGNQPQHF. Written as DNA, the CDR3 is TGTGCCAGCATCCCGGGACAGGGTAATCAGCCCCAGCATTTT.

This clone was seen a handful of times. The CDR3 nucleotides read TGTGCCAGCAGCGTATGGCGGGGCCAAAACACCGGGGAGCTGTTTTTT. Protein sequence: CASSVWRGQNTGELFF. The chain combines TRBV9 with TRBJ2-2; possibly TRBD2 for D (6 bases). Trimming cost V 1 base and J 2 bases, with 12 bases left between them. From germline, CDR1 is SGDLS and CDR2 YYNGEE. The CDR3 sequence is 16 residues long.

This rearrangement joins TRBV2 to TRBJ2-7; D possibly corresponds to TRBD1 (6 bases). Germline CDR1 reads SNHLY; CDR2 reads FYNNEI. The CDR3 is 13 residues long. V was pared by 6 bases and J by 5 bases, with 14 bases between. The CDR3 reads CASRGTPYNEQYF. The CDR3 region has the DNA TGTGCCAGCAGAGGGACACCCTATAACGAGCAGTACTTC.